The present T cell receptor (beta chain) was sequenced within a study of neurological immune-mediated disorders. The unsorted libraries originated from 2 million PBMCs kept at -80 C. The method for making cDNA was 5'RACE, and it used 10-nucleotide random UMIs. One entry per CDR3 protein, called by TCRdb with MiXCR from the 5' RACE reads. The table records roughly 28,000 distinct CDR3 sequences, around 3.2% of them present only once. Study-wide findings and caveats: Private repertoires in all groups were suggested by the finding that expanded clones across subjects shared no CDR3 amino acid sequences.

This clonotype occurred many times. Its antigen is not identified. Germline V gene lookup returns CDR1 LGHNA and CDR2 YSLEER. V was clipped by 4 bases and J by 4 bases, with 13 bases between them. This CDR3 is built from 14 residues. The V call is TRBV4-3, the J call TRBJ1-2; maybe TRBD1 (5 bases). The sample taken for sequencing was PBMCs. The TCR was taken from a young woman with multiple sclerosis. Here the CDR3 reads CASSRKDSSYGYTF. The DNA for the CDR3 is TGCGCCAGCAGCCGAAAAGACAGCAGCTATGGCTACACCTTC.